Below, 32 T cell receptor beta chains from the same sample are listed, as sequenced in a study of control samples from healthy donors and cancer patients. The method was immunoSEQ multiplex PCR; TCRdb's version includes in-frame clones alone and lacks a portion of them. The table lists about 50,000 clones, around nine tenths of them singletons, with roughly 0.8% in the top ten. The material sequenced was PBMCs. The receptors originated from a man between 25 and 39 years old with colorectal cancer.

J is TRBJ2-7 and V is TRBV11-2; D is perhaps TRBD2 (5 bases). This CDR3 has 13 residues. V gave up 4 bases and J gave up 5 bases, with 12 bases separating them. Germline V gene sequence: CDR1 SGHAT, CDR2 FQNNGV. The CDR3 nucleotides are TGTGCCAGCAGCTCTGCGGGTTTCAACGAGCAGTACTTC. Translating it yields CASSSAGFNEQYF.

J is TRBJ1-4 and V is TRBV4-1; D gene uncertain. V lost 2 bases, J lost 7 bases, and 8 bases lay in between. The CDR3 has 13 residues. CDR1 is MGHRA, CDR2 YSYEKL, per germline. In DNA form, the CDR3 reads TGCGCCAGCAGCCAAAGGGTTACTGAAAAACTGTTTTTT. It yields the protein CASSQRVTEKLFF.

V usage is TRBV5-4 and J usage is TRBJ2-2, with D hard to call. CDR3 length: 13 amino acids. Trimming took 4 bases from V and 0 from J, leaving 4 bases between them. Germline V gives CDR1 SGHNT, CDR2 YYREEE (reference sequence). CDR3 in amino acids: CASSGPNTGELFF. As DNA, the CDR3 is TGTGCCAGCAGCGGGCCGAACACCGGGGAGCTGTTTTTT.

The chain joins TRBV24-1 to TRBJ2-3, with D perhaps TRBD1 or TRBD2 (5 bases each). This CDR3 region has 14 residues. Germline V lookup: CDR1 KGHDR, CDR2 SFDVKD. Trimming stripped 5 bases from V and 1 base from J, with 9 bases between. In DNA, the CDR3 is TGTGCCACCAGTGGGGGGTGGGGCACAGATACGCAGTATTTT. It translates to CATSGGWGTDTQYF.

Written as DNA, the CDR3 is TGTGCCAGCAGCCCTCACAGGGAGGCGGCCCAGCATTTT. Protein product: CASSPHREAAQHF. The chain links TRBV6-2 or TRBV6-3 to TRBJ1-5, with TRBD1 as a possible D gene (6 bases). The CDR3 contains 13 residues. Germline V lookup: CDR1 MNHEY, CDR2 SVGEGT. The ends were cut back, 6 bases at V and 11 bases at J, with 17 bases in the middle.

The genes are TRBV6-5 and TRBJ2-2; D uncertain. The CDR3 totals 13 residues. Trimming took 0 bases from V and 8 from J, leaving 7 bases between them. Germline CDR1 is MNHEY and CDR2 is SVGAGI. The CDR3 DNA follows: TGTGCCAGCAGTTACTCGATGGGTGGGGAGCTGTTTTTT. It yields the protein CASSYSMGGELFF.

The CDR3 protein is CSVDKGGTMNTEAFF. The CDR3 DNA is TGCAGCGTTGACAAGGGGGGAACCATGAACACTGAAGCTTTCTTT. The rearrangement links TRBV29-1 to TRBJ1-1; a possible D gene is TRBD1 (6 bases). The CDR3 extends over 15 amino acids. Trimming cost V 3 bases and J 0 bases, with 14 bases left between them. Germline values: CDR1 SQVTM, CDR2 ANQGSEA. Using reference TRBV29-1 and TRBJ1-1 for the parts outside the CDR3, the full variable domain is SAVISQKPSRDICQRGTSLTIQCQVDSQVTMMFWYRQQPGQSLTLIATANQGSEATYESGFVIDKFPISRPNLTFSTLTVSNMSPEDSSIYLCSVDKGGTMNTEAFFGQGTRLTVV.

In its sample, this clone was seen once. The rearrangement joins TRBV5-4 to TRBJ1-2; the match to TRBD1 covers 8 bases. The CDR3 loop spans 15 amino acids. Losses at the gene ends were 3 bases for V and 2 bases for J; bases not matched to a gene: 6. Germline values: CDR1 SGHNT, CDR2 YYREEE (reference sequence). The CDR3 here is CASSSPRTGNYGYTF. CDR3 bases: TGTGCCAGCAGCTCTCCCAGGACAGGGAACTATGGCTACACCTTC.

This clone appeared a few times. CDR3 in DNA: TGTGCCTGGAGCCTCACCACCGGGGGCGAGCAGTACTTC. Amino acid sequence: CAWSLTTGGEQYF. This chain links TRBV30 with TRBJ2-7, with D possibly matching TRBD2 (6 bases). CDR3 length: 13 amino acids. CDR1 and CDR2 from the germline V gene are GTSNPN and SVGIG (reference sequence). Trimming shortened V by 3 bases and J by 6 bases, and 15 bases separated the two germline ends.

The chain is built from TRBV6-4 and TRBJ2-3; D is perhaps TRBD1 (5 bases). Trimming removed 2 bases from V and 4 bases from J, with 10 bases in between. The germline V gene has CDR1 MRHNA and CDR2 SNTAGT. The CDR3 consists of 14 residues. CDR3 bases: TGTGCCAGCAGTGACGCCTCAGGGTCAGATACGCAGTATTTT. Its protein is CASSDASGSDTQYF.

This sequence joins TRBV3-1 (or the pseudogene TRBV3-2) and TRBJ1-2; D might be TRBD1 (5 bases). This CDR3 has 14 residues. The germline CDR1 and CDR2 sequences are LGHDT and YNNKEL (reference sequence). The V end lost 2 bases, the J end lost 7 bases, and 14 bases lay between the germline ends. The CDR3 protein is CASSQWTQAPGYTF. In DNA, the CDR3 is TGTGCCAGCAGCCAATGGACACAAGCTCCTGGCTACACCTTC.

The chain uses TRBV6-5 and TRBJ2-1; 13 bases align to TRBD2. Germline loops: CDR1 MNHEY, CDR2 SVGAGI. This CDR3 has 13 amino acids. J gave up 12 bases and V 7 bases, and 6 bases lay outside the gene matches. This CDR3 reads CASITSGGARQFF. CDR3 bases: TGTGCCAGCATAACTAGCGGGGGGGCCCGGCAGTTCTTC.

The gene calls are TRBV6-1 and TRBJ2-2, with D tentatively TRBD1 or TRBD2 (5 bases each). CDR1 MNHNS and CDR2 SASEGT come from the germline V gene. With 1 base removed from V and 5 bases from J, the gap between germline ends came to 20 bases. This CDR3 comprises 18 residues. In nucleotides, the CDR3 is TGTGCCAGCAGTGAAGGATACTTGGGAAGGGGAGAAACCGGGGAGCTGTTTTTT. Its translation is CASSEGYLGRGETGELFF.

The chain joins TRBV6-2 or TRBV6-3 to TRBJ2-7, with D possibly called TRBD1 or TRBD2 (5 bases each). V lost 0 bases to trimming and J lost 3 bases, with 9 bases between them. The germline V gene encodes CDR1 MNHEY and CDR2 SVGEGT. This CDR3 spans 14 amino acids. The DNA of the CDR3 is TGTGCCAGCAGTTACTCGGGGGTCGTCTACGAGCAGTACTTC. It codes for CASSYSGVVYEQYF.

V gene TRBV6-5 combines with J gene TRBJ1-5; 7 bases line up with TRBD1. Germline CDR1 and CDR2: MNHEY and SVGAGI. This CDR3 has 15 amino acids. The V gene end was trimmed by 0 bases and the J gene end by 5 bases; junction bases not matched to a gene: 4. CDR3 protein: CASSYSRGGDQPQHF. The CDR3 coding sequence is TGTGCCAGCAGTTACTCGAGAGGGGGCGATCAGCCCCAGCATTTT.

V is TRBV5-6 and J is TRBJ2-1, with 11 bases lining up with TRBD2. The CDR3 runs to 15 residues. J was trimmed by 4 bases and V by 5 bases; bases with no gene match: 5. The V gene's germline CDR1 is SGHDT and CDR2 YYEEEE. For the CDR3, the DNA is TGTGCCAGCAGTTGGGGACTAGCGGAATACAATGAGCAGTTCTTC. It yields the protein CASSWGLAEYNEQFF.

The chain links TRBV25-1 to TRBJ2-1; 7 bases map to TRBD2. The CDR3 totals 15 residues. Per the germline V gene, CDR1 is MGHDK and CDR2 is SYGVNS. The junction had 11 bases not matched to a gene; V was cut back by 6 bases and J by 6 bases. CDR3: CASSSEAGSVNEQFF. CDR3 nucleotides: TGTGCCAGCAGCAGTGAAGCGGGATCCGTCAATGAGCAGTTCTTC.

The rearrangement uses TRBV29-1 and TRBJ2-1; 8 positions match TRBD1. The CDR3 is 13 residues long. V was clipped by 7 bases and J by 2 bases; unmatched bases: 4. Germline V gene data show CDR1 as SQVTM and CDR2 as ANQGSEA. Here the CDR3 reads CSGGTGPYNEQFF. The CDR3 region has the DNA TGCAGCGGGGGGACAGGCCCCTACAATGAGCAGTTCTTC.

The genes are TRBV11-2 and TRBJ1-1; possible D gene TRBD1, 5 bases. V lost 1 base and J lost 6, with 15 bases in between. Germline CDR1 SGHAT, CDR2 FQNNGV. This CDR3 is 15 amino acids long. CDR3 residues: CASSLVGGTGSEAFF. CDR3 bases: TGTGCCAGCAGCTTAGTGGGGGGGACGGGGTCTGAAGCTTTCTTT. The full variable domain, its missing parts supplied by reference TRBV11-2 and TRBJ1-1, is EAGVAQSPRYKIIEKRQSVAFWCNPISGHATLYWYQQILGQGPKLLIQFQNNGVVDDSQLPKDRFSAERLKGVDSTLKIQPAKLEDSAVYLCASSLVGGTGSEAFFGQGTRLTVV.

This sequence joins TRBV27 and TRBJ1-1; 7 bases are a match to TRBD1. Germline CDR1 and CDR2: MNHEY and SMNVEV (reference sequence). Trimming removed 2 bases from V and 4 bases from J; junction bases left unmatched: 7. CDR3 length equals 15 residues. This CDR3 reads CASSLEGARGTEAFF. CDR3 nucleotides: TGTGCCAGCAGTTTAGAGGGGGCGCGAGGCACTGAAGCTTTCTTT.

J is TRBJ1-1 and V is TRBV4-3; D call uncertain. V lost 0 bases, J lost 1 base, and 6 bases lay in between. This CDR3 spans 14 amino acids. Germline CDR1 is LGHNA and CDR2 is YSLEER. The CDR3 bases are TGCGCCAGCAGCCAAGACTACAGGAACACTGAAGCTTTCTTT. It translates to CASSQDYRNTEAFF.

This chain joins TRBV5-4 and TRBJ2-3; D may be TRBD2 (6 bases). The CDR3 covers 14 residues. Per germline, CDR1 SGHNT and CDR2 YYREEE (reference sequence). The V and J ends lost 3 bases and 3 bases respectively, with 11 bases between them. CDR3 coding DNA: TGTGCCAGCAGCTGGGACTTTGCGACAGATACGCAGTATTTT. Protein sequence: CASSWDFATDTQYF.

This chain connects TRBV3-1 (or the pseudogene TRBV3-2) to TRBJ2-7; 7 bases match TRBD2. After removal of 4 bases from V and 0 bases from J, the junction contained 12 bases not matched to a gene. The germline V gene has CDR1 LGHDT and CDR2 YNNKEL (reference sequence). The CDR3 is made up of 17 amino acids. The CDR3 protein is CASSPGRGGGYSYEQYF. As DNA, the CDR3 is TGTGCCAGCAGCCCGGGGAGGGGCGGGGGTTACTCCTACGAGCAGTACTTC.

The genes are TRBV11-3 and TRBJ2-3, with a weak D call TRBD2 (5 bases). CDR1 SGHNT and CDR2 YENEEA come from the germline V gene. The V end was cut by 4 bases, the J end by 6 bases, with 8 bases between. The CDR3 length is 12 residues. CDR3 in amino acids: CASSSGGDTQYF. The CDR3 region has the DNA TGTGCCAGCAGCTCAGGCGGGGATACGCAGTATTTT.

V usage is TRBV28 and J usage is TRBJ1-5; 10 bases are a match to TRBD1. CDR1 and CDR2 (germline): MDHEN, SYDVKM. Trimming cost V 4 bases and J 3 bases; bases outside gene matches: 3. CDR3 length: 15 residues. The CDR3 region has the DNA TGTGCCAGCAGTTCGGACAGGGGGAACAATCAGCCCCAGCATTTT. Its translation: CASSSDRGNNQPQHF.

V gene TRBV6-6 combines with J gene TRBJ1-6; a weak D match, TRBD1 (5 bases). V lost 0 bases and J 10 bases, leaving 13 bases between the germline ends. Germline V gives CDR1 MNHNY, CDR2 SVGAGI (reference sequence). CDR3 size: 15 residues. Written as DNA, the CDR3 is TGTGCCAGCAGTTACTCTAGGGGAAAAGAGTCACCCCTCCACTTT. Protein sequence: CASSYSRGKESPLHF.

The CDR3 DNA is TGTGCCAGTAGGTTAGGGTTGAACACTGAAGCTTTCTTT. Protein: CASRLGLNTEAFF. This chain joins TRBV19 and TRBJ1-1; no clear D. The CDR3 consists of 13 residues. Trimming removed 6 bases from V and 0 bases from J, with 8 bases in between. CDR1 and CDR2 (germline): LNHDA, SQIVND (reference sequence). Complete variable domain (other parts from reference TRBV19 and TRBJ1-1): DGGITQSPKYLFRKEGQNVTLSCEQNLNHDAMYWYRQDPGQGLRLIYYSQIVNDFQKGDIAEGYSVSREKKESFPLTVTSAQKNPTAFYLCASRLGLNTEAFFGQGTRLTVV.

This sequence joins TRBV11-2 and TRBJ1-6; unclear D gene. This CDR3 spans 15 amino acids. Germline CDR1 SGHAT, CDR2 FQNNGV. V lost 0 bases and J lost 10, with 13 bases in between. The CDR3 spells CASSLEGRTPSPLHF. The CDR3 bases are TGTGCCAGCAGCTTAGAAGGCAGGACCCCATCACCCCTCCACTTT.

The rearrangement links TRBV2 to TRBJ1-6; 9 bases map to TRBD1. The CDR3 covers 17 residues. Germline V CDR1 and CDR2: SNHLY, FYNNEI. J lost 4 bases, V lost 5 bases, and 9 bases had no gene match. The DNA for the CDR3 is TGTGCCAGCAGTAGCGGACAGGGGAGAGCTTATAATTCACCCCTCCACTTT. This encodes CASSSGQGRAYNSPLHF.

The chain has TRBV18 and TRBJ1-5; D gene uncertain. This CDR3 is built from 13 residues. V lost 5 bases and J 7 bases, leaving 12 bases between the germline ends. Germline loops: CDR1 KGHSH, CDR2 LQKENI. The CDR3 DNA reads as TGTGCCAGCTCAAAAAGCGGGGAACAGCCCCAGCATTTT. Its protein product is CASSKSGEQPQHF.

The gene calls are TRBV6-5 and TRBJ2-2; 7 bases fit TRBD2. CDR1 MNHEY and CDR2 SVGAGI come from the germline V gene. The CDR3 runs 15 residues. The V and J ends lost 2 bases and 1 base, in that order; junction bases with no gene match: 1. The CDR3 loop is CASSYAGVNTGELFF. CDR3 nucleotide sequence: TGTGCCAGCAGTTACGCGGGGGTGAACACCGGGGAGCTGTTTTTT.

The V gene is TRBV6-1, the J gene TRBJ1-2, with D uncertain. V was cut by 0 bases and J by 1 base, with 6 bases left in between. In germline, CDR1 is MNHNS, CDR2 SASEGT. The CDR3 is 14 residues long. The CDR3 nucleotides read TGTGCCAGCAGTGAAGCGACGGGTAACTATGGCTACACCTTC. It translates to CASSEATGNYGYTF.